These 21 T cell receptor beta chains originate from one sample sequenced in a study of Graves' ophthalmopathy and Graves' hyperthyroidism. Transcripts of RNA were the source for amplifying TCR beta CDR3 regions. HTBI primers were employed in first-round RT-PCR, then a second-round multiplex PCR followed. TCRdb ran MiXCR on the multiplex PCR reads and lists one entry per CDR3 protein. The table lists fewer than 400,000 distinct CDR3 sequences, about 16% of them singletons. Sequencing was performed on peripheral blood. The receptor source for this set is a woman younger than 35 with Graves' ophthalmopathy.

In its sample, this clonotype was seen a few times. The CDR3 is CASSLASGYQPQHF. The CDR3 DNA reads TGTGCCAGCAGTTTAGCTTCTGGATATCAGCCCCAGCATTTT. This rearrangement joins TRBV27 to TRBJ1-5; D is unclear. Germline loops: CDR1 MNHEY, CDR2 SMNVEV (reference sequence). The CDR3 has 14 residues. V was trimmed by 2 bases and J by 5 bases, leaving 10 bases between them.

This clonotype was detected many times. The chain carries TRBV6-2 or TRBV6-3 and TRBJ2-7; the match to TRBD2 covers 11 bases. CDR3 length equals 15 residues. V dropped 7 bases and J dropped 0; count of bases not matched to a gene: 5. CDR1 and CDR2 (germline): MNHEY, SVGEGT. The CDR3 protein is CASNPLAGVSYEQYF. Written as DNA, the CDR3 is TGTGCCAGCAATCCACTAGCGGGGGTCTCCTACGAGCAGTACTTC.

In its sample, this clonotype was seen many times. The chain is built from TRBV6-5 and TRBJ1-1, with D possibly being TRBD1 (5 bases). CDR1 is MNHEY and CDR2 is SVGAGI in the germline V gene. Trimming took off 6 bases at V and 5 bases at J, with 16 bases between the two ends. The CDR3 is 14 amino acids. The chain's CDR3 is CASSYGGLRTEAFF. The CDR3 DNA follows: TGTGCCAGCAGCTATGGGGGTTTGCGAACTGAAGCTTTCTTT.

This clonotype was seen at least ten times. Here the CDR3 DNA reads TGTGCCAGCAGTGAAAACCCTTGGAGCACTGAAGCTTTCTTT. Its protein is CASSENPWSTEAFF. This rearrangement joins TRBV2 to TRBJ1-1; D remains ambiguous. Germline V lookup: CDR1 SNHLY, CDR2 FYNNEI. Trimming took 2 bases from V and 4 from J, leaving 11 bases between them. The CDR3 length is 14 residues.

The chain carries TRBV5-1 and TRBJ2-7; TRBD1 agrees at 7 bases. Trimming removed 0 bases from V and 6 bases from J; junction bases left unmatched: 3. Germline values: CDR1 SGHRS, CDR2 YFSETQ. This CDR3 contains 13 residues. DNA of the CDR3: TGCGCCAGCAGCTTGGGACAGGGAAGCGAGCAGTACTTC. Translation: CASSLGQGSEQYF.

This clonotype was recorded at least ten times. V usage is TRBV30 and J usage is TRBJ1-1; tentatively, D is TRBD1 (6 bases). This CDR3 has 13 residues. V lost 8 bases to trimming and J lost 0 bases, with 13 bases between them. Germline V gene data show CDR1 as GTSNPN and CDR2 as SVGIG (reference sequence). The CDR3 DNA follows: TGTGCCCATCAGGGGTTCATGAACACTGAAGCTTTCTTT. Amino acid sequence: CAHQGFMNTEAFF. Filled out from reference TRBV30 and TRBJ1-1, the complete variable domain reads SQTIHQWPATLVQPVGSPLSLECTVEGTSNPNLYWYRQAAGRGLQLLFYSVGIGQISSEVPQNLSASRPQDRQFILSSKKLLLSDSGFYLCAHQGFMNTEAFFGQGTRLTVV.

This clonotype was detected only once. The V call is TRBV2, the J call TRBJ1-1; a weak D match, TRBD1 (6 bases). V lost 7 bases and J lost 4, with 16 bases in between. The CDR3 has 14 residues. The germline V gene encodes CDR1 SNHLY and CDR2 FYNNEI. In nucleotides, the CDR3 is TGTGCCAGCACCAAAGACAGGTTTGGCACTGAAGCTTTCTTT. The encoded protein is CASTKDRFGTEAFF.

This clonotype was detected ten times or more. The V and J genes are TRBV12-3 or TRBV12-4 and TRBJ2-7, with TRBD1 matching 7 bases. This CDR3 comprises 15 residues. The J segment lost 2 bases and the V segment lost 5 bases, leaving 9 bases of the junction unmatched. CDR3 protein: CASSGPGTAPYEQYF. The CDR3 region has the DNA TGTGCCAGCAGTGGCCCCGGGACAGCCCCCTACGAGCAGTACTTC.

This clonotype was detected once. Written as DNA, the CDR3 is TGTGCCAGCAGCTTCCCGGGACAGGCCTCCTATGGCTACACCTTC. Translating it yields CASSFPGQASYGYTF. This rearrangement joins TRBV7-2 to TRBJ1-2; 8 nucleotides align to TRBD1. The CDR3 loop spans 15 amino acids. Germline V lookup: CDR1 SGHTA, CDR2 FQGNSA. V was clipped by 3 bases and J by 4 bases; unmatched bases: 7.

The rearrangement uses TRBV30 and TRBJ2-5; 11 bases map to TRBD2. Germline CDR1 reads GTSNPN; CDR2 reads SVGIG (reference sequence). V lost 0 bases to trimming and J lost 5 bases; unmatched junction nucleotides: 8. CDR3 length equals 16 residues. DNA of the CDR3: TGTGCCTGGAGTGTCAGGGGACTAGCGGTCCGGGAGACCCAGTACTTC. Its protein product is CAWSVRGLAVRETQYF.

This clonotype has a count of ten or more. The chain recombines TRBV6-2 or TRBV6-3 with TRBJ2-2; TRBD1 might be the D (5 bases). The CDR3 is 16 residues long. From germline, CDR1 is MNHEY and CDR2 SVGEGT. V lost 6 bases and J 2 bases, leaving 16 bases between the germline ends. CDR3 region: CASRVPGLRNTGELFF. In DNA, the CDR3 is TGTGCCAGCAGGGTACCAGGGTTGAGAAACACCGGGGAGCTGTTTTTT.

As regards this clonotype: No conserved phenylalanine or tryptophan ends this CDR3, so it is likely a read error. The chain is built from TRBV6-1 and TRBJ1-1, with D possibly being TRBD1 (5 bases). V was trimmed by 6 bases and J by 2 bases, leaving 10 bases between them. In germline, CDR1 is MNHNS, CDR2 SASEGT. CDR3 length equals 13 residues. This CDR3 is CASSRDVNTEAFS. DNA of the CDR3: TGTGCCAGCAGCAGGGACGTCAACACTGAAGCTTTCTCT.

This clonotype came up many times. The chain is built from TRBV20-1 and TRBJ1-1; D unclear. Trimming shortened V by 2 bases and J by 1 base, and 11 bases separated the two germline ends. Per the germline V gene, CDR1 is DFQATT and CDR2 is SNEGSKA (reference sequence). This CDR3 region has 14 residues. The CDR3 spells CSARKRTGNTEAFF. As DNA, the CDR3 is TGCAGTGCTAGAAAGAGGACCGGGAACACTGAAGCTTTCTTT.

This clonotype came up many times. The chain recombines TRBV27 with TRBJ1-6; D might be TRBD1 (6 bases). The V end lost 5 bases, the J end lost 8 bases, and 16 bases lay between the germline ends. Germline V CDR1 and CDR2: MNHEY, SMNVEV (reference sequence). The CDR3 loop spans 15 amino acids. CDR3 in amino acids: CASSLAGEVDSPLHF. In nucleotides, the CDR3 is TGTGCCAGCAGTCTAGCAGGGGAGGTGGATTCACCCCTCCACTTT.

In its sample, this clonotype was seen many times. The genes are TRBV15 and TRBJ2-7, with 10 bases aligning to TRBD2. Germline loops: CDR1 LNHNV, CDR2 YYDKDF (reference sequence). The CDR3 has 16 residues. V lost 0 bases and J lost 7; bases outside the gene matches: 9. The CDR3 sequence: CATSRDWLAGDWEQYF. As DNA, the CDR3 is TGTGCCACCAGCAGAGATTGGCTAGCGGGAGATTGGGAGCAGTACTTC. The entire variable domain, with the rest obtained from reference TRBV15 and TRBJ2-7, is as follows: DAMVIQNPRYQVTQFGKPVTLSCSQTLNHNVMYWYQQKSSQAPKLLFHYYDKDFNNEADTPDNFQSRRPNTSFCFLDIRSPGLGDTAMYLCATSRDWLAGDWEQYFGPGTRLTVT.

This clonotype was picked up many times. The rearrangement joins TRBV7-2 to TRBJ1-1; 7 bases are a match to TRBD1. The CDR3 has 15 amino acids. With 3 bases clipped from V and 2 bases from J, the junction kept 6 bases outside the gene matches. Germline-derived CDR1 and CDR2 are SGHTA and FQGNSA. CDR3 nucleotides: TGTGCCAGCAGCTTTCAGGGGGTACCTAACACTGAAGCTTTCTTT. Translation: CASSFQGVPNTEAFF. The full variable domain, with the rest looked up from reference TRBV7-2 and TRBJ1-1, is GAGVSQSPSNKVTEKGKDVELRCDPISGHTALYWYRQSLGQGLEFLIYFQGNSAPDKSGLPSDRFSAERTGGSVSTLTIQRTQQEDSAVYLCASSFQGVPNTEAFFGQGTRLTVV.

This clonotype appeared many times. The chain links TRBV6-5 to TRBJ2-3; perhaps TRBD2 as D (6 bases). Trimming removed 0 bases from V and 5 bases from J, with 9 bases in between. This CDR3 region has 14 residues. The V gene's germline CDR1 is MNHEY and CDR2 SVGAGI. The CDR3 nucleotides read TGTGCCAGCAGTTACTCAGCGGGTAGAGATACGCAGTATTTT. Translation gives CASSYSAGRDTQYF.

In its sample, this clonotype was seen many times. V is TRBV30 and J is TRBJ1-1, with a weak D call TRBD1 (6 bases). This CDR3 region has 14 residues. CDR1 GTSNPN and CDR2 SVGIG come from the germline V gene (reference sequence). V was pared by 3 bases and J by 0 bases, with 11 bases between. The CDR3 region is CAWSGDTVNTEAFF. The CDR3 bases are TGTGCCTGGAGCGGGGACACCGTGAACACTGAAGCTTTCTTT.

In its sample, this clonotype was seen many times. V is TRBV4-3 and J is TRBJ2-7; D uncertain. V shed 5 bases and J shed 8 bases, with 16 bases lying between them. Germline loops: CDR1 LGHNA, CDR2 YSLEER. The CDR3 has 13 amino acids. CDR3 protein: CASSSEIGRKQYF. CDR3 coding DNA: TGCGCCAGCAGCTCGGAGATAGGCCGTAAGCAGTACTTC.

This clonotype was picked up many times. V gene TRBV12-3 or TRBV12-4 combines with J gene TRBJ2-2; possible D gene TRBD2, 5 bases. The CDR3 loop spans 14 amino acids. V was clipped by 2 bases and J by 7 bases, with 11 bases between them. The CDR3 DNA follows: TGTGCCAGCAGTTTACCCGGACTCGTCGGGGAGCTGTTTTTT. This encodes CASSLPGLVGELFF.

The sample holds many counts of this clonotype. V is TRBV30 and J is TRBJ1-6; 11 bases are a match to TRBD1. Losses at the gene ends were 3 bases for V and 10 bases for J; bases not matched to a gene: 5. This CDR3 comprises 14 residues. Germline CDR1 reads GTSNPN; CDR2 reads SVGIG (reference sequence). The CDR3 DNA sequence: TGTGCCTGGAGCCGGACAGGGGGCGCCTCACCCCTCCACTTT. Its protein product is CAWSRTGGASPLHF. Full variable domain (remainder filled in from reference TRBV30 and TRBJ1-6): SQTIHQWPATLVQPVGSPLSLECTVEGTSNPNLYWYRQAAGRGLQLLFYSVGIGQISSEVPQNLSASRPQDRQFILSSKKLLLSDSGFYLCAWSRTGGASPLHFGNGTRLTVT.